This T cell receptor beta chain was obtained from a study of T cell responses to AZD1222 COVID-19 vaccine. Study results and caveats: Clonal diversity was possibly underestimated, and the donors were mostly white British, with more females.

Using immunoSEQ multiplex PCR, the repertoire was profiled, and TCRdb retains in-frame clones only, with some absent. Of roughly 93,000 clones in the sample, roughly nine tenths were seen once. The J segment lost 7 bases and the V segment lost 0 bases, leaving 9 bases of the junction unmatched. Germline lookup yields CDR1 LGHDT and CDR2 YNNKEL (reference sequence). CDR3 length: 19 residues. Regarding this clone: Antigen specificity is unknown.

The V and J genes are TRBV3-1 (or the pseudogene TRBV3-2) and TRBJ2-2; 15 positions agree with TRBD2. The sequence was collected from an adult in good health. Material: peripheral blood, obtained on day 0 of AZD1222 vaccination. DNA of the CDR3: TGTGCCAGCAGCCAAGACCCGGGACTAGCGGGGGGTATTGTCGGGGAGCTGTTTTTT. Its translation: CASSQDPGLAGGIVGELFF.